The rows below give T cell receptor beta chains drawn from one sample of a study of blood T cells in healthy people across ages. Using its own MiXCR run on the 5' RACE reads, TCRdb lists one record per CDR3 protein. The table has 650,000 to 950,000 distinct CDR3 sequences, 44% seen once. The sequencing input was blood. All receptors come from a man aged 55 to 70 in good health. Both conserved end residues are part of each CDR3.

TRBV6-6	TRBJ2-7	CASRVGKVRGEQYF
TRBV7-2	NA	CASSLDGTSIQTQYF
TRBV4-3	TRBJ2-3	CASSQESPILTGTGEFTDTQYF
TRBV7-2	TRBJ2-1	CASSLDSSPYNEQFF
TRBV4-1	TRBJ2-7	CASSQTETYEQYF
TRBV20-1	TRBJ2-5	CSAQRGDRDEETQYF
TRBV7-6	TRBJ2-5	CASSLASGGFQETQYF
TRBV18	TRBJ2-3	CASSRGPLDGLTDTQYF
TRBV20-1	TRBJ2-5	CSARDGQTQETQYF
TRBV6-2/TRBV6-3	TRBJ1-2	CASTDGASLYGYTF
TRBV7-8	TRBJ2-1	CASSLVRGSPYNEQFF
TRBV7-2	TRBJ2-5	CASRRFKGVQETQYF
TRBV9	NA	CASSPSTGLSEQYF
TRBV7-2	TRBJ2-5	CASISAGVYQETQYF
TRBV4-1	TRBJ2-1	CASSRSAGAGDYNEQFF
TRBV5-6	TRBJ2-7	CASSFVGQGTYEQYF
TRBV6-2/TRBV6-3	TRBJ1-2	CASSYSQSGYTF
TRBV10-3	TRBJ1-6	CANTFTNREGGSPLHF
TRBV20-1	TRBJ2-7	CSARSSGGLTYEQYF
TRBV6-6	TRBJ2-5	CASSSQGQEETQYF
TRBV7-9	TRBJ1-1	CASSFTGDVIEAFF
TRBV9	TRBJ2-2	CASSAPGTGGRELFF
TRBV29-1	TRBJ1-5	CSVGQGNQPQHF
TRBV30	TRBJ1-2	CAWSVPGQTGGYTF
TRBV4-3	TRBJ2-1	CASSPDTDSYNEQFF
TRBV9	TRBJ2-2	CASSVGLAGDSGELFF
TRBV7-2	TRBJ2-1	CASRKLGGNEQFF
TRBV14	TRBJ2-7	CASSQDRRTGSGEQYF
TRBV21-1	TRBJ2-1	CASSPGDRSSYNEQFF